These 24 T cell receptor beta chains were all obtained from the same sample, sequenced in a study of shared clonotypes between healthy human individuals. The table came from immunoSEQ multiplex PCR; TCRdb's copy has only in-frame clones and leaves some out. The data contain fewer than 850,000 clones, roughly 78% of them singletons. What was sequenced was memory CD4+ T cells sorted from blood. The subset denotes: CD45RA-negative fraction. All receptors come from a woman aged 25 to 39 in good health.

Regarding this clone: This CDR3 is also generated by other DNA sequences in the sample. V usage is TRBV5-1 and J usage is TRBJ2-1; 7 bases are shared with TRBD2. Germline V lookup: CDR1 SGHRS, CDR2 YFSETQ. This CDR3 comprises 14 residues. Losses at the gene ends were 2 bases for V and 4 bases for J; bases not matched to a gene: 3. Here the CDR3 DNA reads TGCGCCAGCAGCTTAGCGGGATCTTACAATGAGCAGTTCTTC. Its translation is CASSLAGSYNEQFF.

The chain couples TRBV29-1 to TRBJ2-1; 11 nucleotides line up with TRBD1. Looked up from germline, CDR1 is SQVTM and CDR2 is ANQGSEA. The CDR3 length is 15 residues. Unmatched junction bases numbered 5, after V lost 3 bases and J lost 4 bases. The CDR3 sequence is CSVDGRDRGYNEQFF. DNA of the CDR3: TGCAGCGTTGACGGTCGGGACAGGGGGTACAATGAGCAGTTCTTC.

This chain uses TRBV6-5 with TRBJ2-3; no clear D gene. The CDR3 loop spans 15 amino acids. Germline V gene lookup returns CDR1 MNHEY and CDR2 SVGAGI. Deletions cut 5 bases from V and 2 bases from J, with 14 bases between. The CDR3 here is CASSPVSANTDTQYF. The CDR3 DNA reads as TGTGCCAGCAGTCCAGTAAGCGCGAACACAGATACGCAGTATTTT.

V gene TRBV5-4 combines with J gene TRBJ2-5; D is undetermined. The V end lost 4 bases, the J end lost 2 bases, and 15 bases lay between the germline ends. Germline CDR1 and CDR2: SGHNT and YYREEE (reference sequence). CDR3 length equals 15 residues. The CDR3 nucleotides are TGTGCCAGCAGCCTGACGAGGACGCAACAAGAGACCCAGTACTTC. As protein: CASSLTRTQQETQYF. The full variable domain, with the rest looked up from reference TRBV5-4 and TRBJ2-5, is ETGVTQSPTHLIKTRGQQVTLRCSSQSGHNTVSWYQQALGQGPQFIFQYYREEENGRGNFPPRFSGLQFPNYSSELNVNALELDDSALYLCASSLTRTQQETQYFGPGTRLLVL.

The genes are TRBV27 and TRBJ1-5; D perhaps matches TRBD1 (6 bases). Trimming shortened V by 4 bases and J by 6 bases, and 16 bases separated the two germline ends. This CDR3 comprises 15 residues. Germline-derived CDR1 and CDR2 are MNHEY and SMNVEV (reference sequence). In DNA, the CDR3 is TGTGCCAGCAGTTCCGCTAGGGGGGGAGGTCAGCCCCAGCATTTT. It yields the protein CASSSARGGGQPQHF.

The CDR3 spells CASSEYEAGTDPGNTIYF. The CDR3 coding sequence is TGTGCCAGCAGTGAATATGAGGCCGGGACAGATCCTGGAAACACCATATATTTT. This chain connects TRBV25-1 to TRBJ1-3, with 7 bases identical to TRBD1. The V segment lost 0 bases and the J segment 2 bases; nucleotides outside the gene matches: 10. CDR1 is MGHDK, CDR2 SYGVNS, per germline. The CDR3 runs to 18 residues.

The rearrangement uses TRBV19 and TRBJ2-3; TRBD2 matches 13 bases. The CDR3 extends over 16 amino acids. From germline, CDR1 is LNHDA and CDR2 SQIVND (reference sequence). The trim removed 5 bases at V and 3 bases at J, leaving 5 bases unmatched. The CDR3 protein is CASSAPGLAGTDTQYF. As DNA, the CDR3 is TGTGCCAGTAGTGCCCCGGGACTAGCGGGAACAGATACGCAGTATTTT.

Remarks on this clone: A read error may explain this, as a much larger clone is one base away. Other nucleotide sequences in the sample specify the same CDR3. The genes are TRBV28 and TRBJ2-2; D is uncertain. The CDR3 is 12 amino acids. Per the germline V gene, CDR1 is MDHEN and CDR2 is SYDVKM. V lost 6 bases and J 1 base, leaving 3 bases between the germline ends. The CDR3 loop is CASRGNTGELFF. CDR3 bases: TGTGCCAGCAGGGGGAACACCGGGGAGCTGTTTTTT.

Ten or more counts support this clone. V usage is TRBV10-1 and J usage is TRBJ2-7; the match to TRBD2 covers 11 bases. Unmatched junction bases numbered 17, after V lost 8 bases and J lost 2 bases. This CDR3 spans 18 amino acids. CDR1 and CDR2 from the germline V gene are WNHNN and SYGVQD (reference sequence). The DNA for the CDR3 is TGCGCCAGCCCCGGGGGGACTAGCGGCCCAGGGGGTCCCTACGAGCAGTACTTC. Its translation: CASPGGTSGPGGPYEQYF.

As DNA, the CDR3 is TGTGCCAGCAATCAGGCGGCCTACGAGCAGTACTTC. Encoded protein: CASNQAAYEQYF. The rearrangement links TRBV28 to TRBJ2-7; D gene uncertain. The V end lost 7 bases, the J end lost 2 bases, and 9 bases lay between the germline ends. Germline V gene data show CDR1 as MDHEN and CDR2 as SYDVKM. This CDR3 is 12 amino acids long. Looking up the rest from reference TRBV28 and TRBJ2-7 gives the full variable domain: DVKVTQSSRYLVKRTGEKVFLECVQDMDHENMFWYRQDPGLGLRLIYFSYDVKMKEKGDIPEGYSVSREKKERFSLILESASTNQTSMYLCASNQAAYEQYFGPGTRLTVT.

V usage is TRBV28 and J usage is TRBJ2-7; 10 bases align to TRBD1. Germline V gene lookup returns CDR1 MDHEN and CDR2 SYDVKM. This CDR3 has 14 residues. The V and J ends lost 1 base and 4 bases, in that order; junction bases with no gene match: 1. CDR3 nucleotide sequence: TGTGCCAGCAGTTTATTGGGACAGGGGTACGAGCAGTACTTC. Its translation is CASSLLGQGYEQYF.

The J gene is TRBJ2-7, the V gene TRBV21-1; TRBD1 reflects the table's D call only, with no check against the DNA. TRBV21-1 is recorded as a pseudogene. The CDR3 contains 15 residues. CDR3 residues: CASSNGPDISYEQYF. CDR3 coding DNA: TGTGCCAGCAGCAATGGGCCTGATATCTCCTACGAGCAGTACTTC.

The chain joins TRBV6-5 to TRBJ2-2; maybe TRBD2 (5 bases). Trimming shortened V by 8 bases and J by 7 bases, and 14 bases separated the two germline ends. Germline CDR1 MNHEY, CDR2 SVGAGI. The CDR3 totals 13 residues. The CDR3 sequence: CASGRTLGGELFF. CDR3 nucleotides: TGTGCCAGCGGGAGAACCTTGGGCGGGGAGCTGTTTTTT.

The CDR3 DNA follows: TGCGCCAGCAGCTCAACCGGGGCAGGGACGGTCTATGGCTACACCTTC. Encoded protein: CASSSTGAGTVYGYTF. This chain uses TRBV5-1 with TRBJ1-2; D might be TRBD1 (5 bases). Trimming took 3 bases from V and 4 from J, leaving 19 bases between them. In germline, CDR1 is SGHRS, CDR2 YFSETQ. This CDR3 spans 16 amino acids.

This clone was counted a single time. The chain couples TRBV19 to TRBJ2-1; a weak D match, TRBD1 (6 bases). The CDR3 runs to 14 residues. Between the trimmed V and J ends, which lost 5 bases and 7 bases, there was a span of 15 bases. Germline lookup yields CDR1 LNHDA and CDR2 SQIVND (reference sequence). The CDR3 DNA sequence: TGTGCCAGTAGTTGGCAGGGGATTACGAATGAGCAGTTCTTC. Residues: CASSWQGITNEQFF.

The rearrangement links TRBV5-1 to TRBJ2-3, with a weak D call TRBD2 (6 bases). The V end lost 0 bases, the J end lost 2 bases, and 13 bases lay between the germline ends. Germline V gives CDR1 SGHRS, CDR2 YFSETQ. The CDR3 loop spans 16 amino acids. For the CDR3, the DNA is TGCGCCAGCAGCTTGGGTTCTGCGGGATCCACAGATACGCAGTATTTT. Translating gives CASSLGSAGSTDTQYF.

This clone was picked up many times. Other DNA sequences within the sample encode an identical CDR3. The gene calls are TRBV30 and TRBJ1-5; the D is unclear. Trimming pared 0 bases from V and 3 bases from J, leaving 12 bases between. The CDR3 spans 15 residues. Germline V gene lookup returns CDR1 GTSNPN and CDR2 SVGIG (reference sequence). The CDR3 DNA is TGTGCCTGGAGTGTTAAGGGCCTCGACAATCAGCCCCAGCATTTT. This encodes CAWSVKGLDNQPQHF.

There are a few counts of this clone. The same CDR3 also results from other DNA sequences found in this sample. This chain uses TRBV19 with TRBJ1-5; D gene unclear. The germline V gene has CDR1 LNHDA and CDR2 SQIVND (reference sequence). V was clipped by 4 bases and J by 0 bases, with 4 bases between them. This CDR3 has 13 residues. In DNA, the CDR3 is TGTGCCAGTAGTACAGTTAGCAATCAGCCCCAGCATTTT. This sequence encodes CASSTVSNQPQHF.

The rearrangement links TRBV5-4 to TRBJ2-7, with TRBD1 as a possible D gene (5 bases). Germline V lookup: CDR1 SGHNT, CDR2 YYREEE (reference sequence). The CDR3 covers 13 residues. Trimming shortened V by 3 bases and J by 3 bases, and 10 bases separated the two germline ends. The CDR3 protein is CASSWSQGYEQYF. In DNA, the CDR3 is TGTGCCAGCAGCTGGAGCCAGGGCTACGAGCAGTACTTC.

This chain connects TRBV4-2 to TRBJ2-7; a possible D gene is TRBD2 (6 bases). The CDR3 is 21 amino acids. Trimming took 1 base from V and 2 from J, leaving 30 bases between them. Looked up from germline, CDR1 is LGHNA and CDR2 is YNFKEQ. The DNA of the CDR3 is TGTGCCAGCAGCCAAGGCGGGGTCGGGTTGTTAGAACTTCACGGGGCCTACGAGCAGTACTTC. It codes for CASSQGGVGLLELHGAYEQYF.

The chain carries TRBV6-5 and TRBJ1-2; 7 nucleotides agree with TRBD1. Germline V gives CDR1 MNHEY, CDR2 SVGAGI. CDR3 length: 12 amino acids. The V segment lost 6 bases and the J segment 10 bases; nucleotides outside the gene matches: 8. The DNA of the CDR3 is TGTGCCAGCAGGGGACAGCGAAAGGACTACACCTTC. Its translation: CASRGQRKDYTF.

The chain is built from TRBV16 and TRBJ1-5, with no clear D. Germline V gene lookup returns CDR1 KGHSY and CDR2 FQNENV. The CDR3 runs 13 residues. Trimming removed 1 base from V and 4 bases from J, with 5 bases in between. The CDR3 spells CASSQFENQPQHF. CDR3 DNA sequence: TGTGCCAGCAGCCAATTTGAGAATCAGCCCCAGCATTTT.

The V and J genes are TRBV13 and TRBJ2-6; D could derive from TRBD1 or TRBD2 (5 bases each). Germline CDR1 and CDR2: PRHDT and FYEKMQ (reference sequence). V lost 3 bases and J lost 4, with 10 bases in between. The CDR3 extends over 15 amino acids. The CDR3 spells CASSFKGSGANVLTF. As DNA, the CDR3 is TGTGCCAGCAGCTTTAAGGGGAGCGGGGCCAACGTCCTGACTTTC.

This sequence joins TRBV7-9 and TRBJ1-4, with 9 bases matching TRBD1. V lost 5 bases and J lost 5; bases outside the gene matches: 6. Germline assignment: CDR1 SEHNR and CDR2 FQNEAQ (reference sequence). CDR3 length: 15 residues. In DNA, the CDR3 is TGTGCCAGCAGCACGGGACAGGGACAGAATGAAAAACTGTTTTTT. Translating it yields CASSTGQGQNEKLFF.